The entry below describes one TCR beta chain. Its antigen is still unknown. Germline CDR1 is SGHTA and CDR2 is FQGTGA. V lost 3 bases and J 7 bases, leaving 4 bases between the germline ends. This CDR3 is 12 amino acids long. The sample comes from a study of cytotoxic CD8 clonotypes in ibrutinib-treated CLL. The study, taken as a whole, reports: Baseline clonality exceeded age-matched healthy donors and tracked circulating CD8+ T-cell counts. At progression, clonality fell back toward baseline after rising at ibrutinib response. There were differences in sampling times between sustained-remission and progressing patients.

TCR beta library input comprised roughly 2 micrograms of genomic DNA from cryopreserved PBMCs. Profiling relied on immunoSEQ multiplex PCR, and the TCRdb table lists in-frame clones only, not all of them. The table has hundreds of thousands of clones, roughly 71% seen once. The rearrangement uses TRBV7-3 and TRBJ1-6; D is uncertain. This receptor was taken from a human donor with chronic lymphocytic leukemia. Sequenced material: PBMCs, taken after 36 months of ibrutinib treatment. CDR3 loop: CASSFGNSPLHF. DNA of the CDR3: TGTGCCAGCAGCTTTGGGAATTCACCCCTCCACTTT. The whole variable domain, filled in from reference TRBV7-3 and TRBJ1-6, reads GAGVSQTPSNKVTEKGKYVELRCDPISGHTALYWYRQSLGQGPEFLIYFQGTGAADDSGLPNDRFFAVRPEGSVSTLKIQRTERGDSAVYLCASSFGNSPLHFGNGTRLTVT.